This T cell receptor (beta chain) was recovered during a study of preoperative IRX-2 immunotherapy in early breast cancer. Germline CDR1 is SSHAT and CDR2 is FNYEAQ (reference sequence). The CDR3 runs 15 residues. Losses at the gene ends were 6 bases for V and 6 bases for J; bases not matched to a gene: 9. As to treatment: preoperative locoregional IRX-2 cytokine immunotherapy. Patients received preoperative, locoregional IRX-2 cytokine immunotherapy in a phase Ib study. Sequencing used immunoSEQ multiplex PCR; TCRdb keeps in-frame clones, though not all of them. The data contain 35,000 to 55,000 clones, roughly 95% of them singletons.

Sequenced material: tumor tissue, taken after IRX-2 immunotherapy. The clonotype originates from a human donor with breast cancer. V is TRBV7-7 and J is TRBJ2-3; 10 bases match TRBD2. CDR3: CASSEGISGRDTQYF. The CDR3 DNA reads as TGTGCCAGCAGTGAAGGAATTAGCGGGAGGGATACGCAGTATTTT.